The present entry profiles one T cell receptor (beta chain) with its context. There are a few counts of this clonotype. The antigen this receptor binds is unknown. No quality values exist for individual bases; no much larger clone is one base distant. The germline V gene yields SGHTA for CDR1 and FQGNSA for CDR2. The CDR3 spans 15 residues, from the cysteine through the phenylalanine. Of all the DNA, just the CDR3 is kept, 45 bases in frame from base 1. The germline V and J ends show losses of 10 bases and 8 bases respectively, and no gene match explains 10 bases of the junction. Library preparation used RT-PCR. The listed sequencing device is Illumina HiSeq 2500. Using fastp at Q25 and MiXCR, TCRdb reprocessed the public reads and kept productive beta chains. Rows are combined by CDR3 protein, so each entry shows the most common genes and DNA. The sample table shows around 540,000 distinct CDR3 sequences, and 12% are seen once. The ten largest clonotypes hold 10% of the sample.

The entry originates in a study of response to subunit inactivated influenza vaccine (dated by TCRdb to 2016 to 2019). Notes on the research overall: To follow how T cells responded to a trivalent subunit inactivated influenza vaccine, the researchers relied on deep quantitative profiling of the T cell receptor repertoire.

The study at large found these results: It was suggested by the authors that each seasonal influenza vaccination may recruit only a limited number of new T cells.

The receptor comes from a man in his fifties or sixties who received an inactivated influenza vaccine. Donor details come from another sample of the same person, matched by shared clones. The V and J genes are TRBV7-2 and TRBJ2-1, with 14 bases matching TRBD2. This specimen was PBMCs from blood, taken on the day of vaccination. The DNA sequence follows: TGTGCCACCAGACTAGCGGGAGGGTTGATCGATGAGCAGTTCTTC. It specifies CATRLAGGLIDEQFF.